This T cell receptor beta chain comes out of a study of cytomegalovirus exposure and HLA in healthy donors. Healthy donors of bone marrow made up the group. This clone was found once. CDR1 and CDR2 (germline): MNHEY, SVGAGI. There are 12 residues in the CDR3. Unmatched junction bases numbered 7, after V lost 6 bases and J lost 9 bases. PCR involved 60 Vbeta and 13 Jbeta primers. TCRdb's table, derived via immunoSEQ multiplex PCR, lists solely in-frame clones and lacks some. The sample consists of approximately 87,000 clones, roughly 86% of them appearing once. Sequenced input: PBMCs. This sequence joins TRBV6-5 and TRBJ1-2; 7 bases align to TRBD1. The sequence derives from a woman in her late teens or twenties in good health and CMV-seropositive. CDR3 coding DNA: TGTGCCAGCAGCCCCCAACAGGGGCGCTACACCTTC. This encodes CASSPQQGRYTF.